The rows below give T cell receptor beta chains drawn from one sample of a study of control samples from healthy donors and cancer patients. Assay: immunoSEQ multiplex PCR; the TCRdb copy retains only in-frame clones and omits some. The data contain 130,000 or so clones, approximately 90% of them singletons. Sequenced sample: blood. These receptors came from a man between 50 and 59 years old in good health. CDR3s include the opening cysteine and the closing phenylalanine or tryptophan. A D gene is named only where the DNA matches it firmly. Only some rows state a clone size, as once, few, many or a class for expanded clones.

d_call j_call clone_size v_call cdr3_nt cdr3_aa
TRBD1 TRBJ2-3 - TRBV5-4 TGTGCCAGCAGCTGGGACAGGGCTGCAGATACGCAGTATTTT CASSWDRAADTQYF
- TRBJ1-6 few TRBV30 TGTGCGTCTCCGGGACCCCACCTTAATTCACCCCTCCACTTT CASPGPHLNSPLHF
- TRBJ1-6 - TRBV21-1 TGTGCCGGCAGCAAAGGCCGGGACAGGGATAATTCACCCCTCCACTTT CAGSKGRDRDNSPLHF
- TRBJ2-5 few TRBV6-5 TGTGCCAGCAAGAAGGTGGGCCCGGTGGAGACCCAGTACTTC CASKKVGPVETQYF
- TRBJ2-5 - TRBV5-4 TGTGCCAGCAGCTTGTTTGCCGCGACCCAGTACTTC CASSLFAATQYF
- TRBJ1-2 - TRBV7-9 TGTGCCAGCAGCTCGGGACATTTATCCAACTATGGCTACACCTTC CASSSGHLSNYGYTF
TRBD2 TRBJ2-3 once TRBV29-1 TGCAGCGTTGCTCCTAGCGGGGCCGATACGCAGTATTTT CSVAPSGADTQYF
- TRBJ1-4 once TRBV7-8 TGTGCCAGCAGCTTATTCAGGGGAGGTGGGACTAATGAAAAACTGTTTTTT CASSLFRGGGTNEKLFF
- TRBJ2-7 - TRBV9 TGTGCCAGCAGCTCAACAACAGGGAGCTCCTACGAGCAGTACTTC CASSSTTGSSYEQYF
TRBD1 TRBJ2-6 - TRBV24-1 TGTGCCACCAGTGACAGGACAGGATCCGGGGCCAACGTCCTGACTTTC CATSDRTGSGANVLTF
TRBD2 TRBJ2-7 - TRBV4-2 TGTGCCAGCAGCCAAGATCCTAGCGGGGCCTACGAGCAGTACTTC CASSQDPSGAYEQYF
- TRBJ2-5 - TRBV28 TGTGCCAGCAGTTTAGCGGGTGGGAAGACCCAGTACTTC CASSLAGGKTQYF
- TRBJ1-5 - TRBV30 TGTGCCTGGAGTGTACAGAACAATCAGCCCCAGCATTTT CAWSVQNNQPQHF
- TRBJ2-1 - TRBV11-3 TGTGCCAGCACCTTATCTGGGACCAAGCAGTTCTTC CASTLSGTKQFF
- TRBJ1-6 - TRBV7-3 TGTGCCAGCAGCTTATCGAGAGATTCACCCCTCCACTTT CASSLSRDSPLHF
- TRBJ2-2 - TRBV11-2 TGTGCCAGCAGCTCTCCCCGTATATCTCCCGGGGAGCTGTTTTTT CASSSPRISPGELFF
- TRBJ1-1 - TRBV28 TGTGCCAGCAGGGGAAATAGTGGTGAAGCTTTCTTT CASRGNSGEAFF
- TRBJ1-1 - TRBV2 TGTGCCAGTTGGCCCGGATCTTCCTGGACTGAAGCTTTCTTT CASWPGSSWTEAFF
- TRBJ2-3 - TRBV6-5 TGTGCCAGCAGCACTGACCAAACAGGGGATACGCAGTATTTT CASSTDQTGDTQYF
TRBD2 TRBJ2-1 - TRBV28 TGTGCCAGCGGACGAGCGGGGGGGCCGCATAATGAGCAGTTCTTC CASGRAGGPHNEQFF
TRBD1 TRBJ1-5 - TRBV2 TGTGCCAGCTGGACAGGGTTTAGCAATCAGCCCCAGCATTTT CASWTGFSNQPQHF
TRBD2 TRBJ2-5 - TRBV30 TGTGCCTGGAGTTGGCTAGCGGGGATCCAAGAGACCCAGTACTTC CAWSWLAGIQETQYF
TRBD2 TRBJ2-3 once TRBV9 TGTGCCAGCAGCGTAAGTGATAGCGGGGGCACAGATACGCAGTATTTT CASSVSDSGGTDTQYF
TRBD1 TRBJ1-4 - TRBV10-2 TGCGCCAGCAAGGACCGACAGGGGGGGAATGAAAAACTGTTTTTT CASKDRQGGNEKLFF
- TRBJ1-6 - TRBV11-2 TGTGCCAGCAGCCCTCGGTTAGGGGGAGAAAATTCACCCCTCCACTTT CASSPRLGGENSPLHF
TRBD1 TRBJ2-7 - TRBV13 TGTGCCAGCAGCTTAGTAACGGACAGGGAGGACGAGCAGTACTTC CASSLVTDREDEQYF
TRBD1 TRBJ2-7 - TRBV19 TGTGCCAGTAGTACTGGACAGGGGTCATTTTACGAGCAGTACTTC CASSTGQGSFYEQYF
- TRBJ2-1 once TRBV10-3 TGTGCCATCAGTGAGTTAGGACAGGAGCAGTTCTTC CAISELGQEQFF
- TRBJ1-5 - TRBV3-1/TRBV3-2 TGTGCCAGCAGCCAGGGGACCTACAATCAGCCCCAGCATTTT CASSQGTYNQPQHF
TRBD1 TRBJ1-1 - TRBV3-1/TRBV3-2 TGTGCCAGCAGCCAGAAAGGGACAGGGCGGGACACTGAAGCTTTCTTT CASSQKGTGRDTEAFF
- TRBJ1-4 - TRBV13 TGTGCCAGCAGCACCGGGGCCAAGGTTGAAAAACTGTTTTTT CASSTGAKVEKLFF
- TRBJ2-5 - TRBV4-1 TGCGCCAGCAGCCTTTTCCCGGACGAACTCCAAGAGACCCAGTACTTC CASSLFPDELQETQYF
- TRBJ1-1 - TRBV19 TGTGCCAGTAAGGAGCGACCACAAATGAACACTGAAGCTTTCTTT CASKERPQMNTEAFF
TRBD2 TRBJ2-1 - TRBV5-1 TGCGCCAGCAGGCGGGCGGGGGGCCCCTGGGATGAGCAGTTCTTC CASRRAGGPWDEQFF
- TRBJ1-5 - TRBV27 TGTGCCAGCGGGCAGGGGCATCAGCCCCAGCATTTT CASGQGHQPQHF
TRBD1 TRBJ1-4 once TRBV6-5 TGTGCCAGTACCGGGACAGGGGTGGAAAAACTGTTTTTT CASTGTGVEKLFF
TRBD1 TRBJ2-2 few TRBV2 TGTGCCAGCAGTCCTGAGGACCGGACAGGGGTCACCGGGGAGCTGTTTTTT CASSPEDRTGVTGELFF
- TRBJ2-2 - TRBV5-1 TGCGCCAGCAGCTACGGGGTGAACACCGGGGAGCTGTTTTTT CASSYGVNTGELFF
- TRBJ2-2 - TRBV15 TGTGCCACCAGTCTCTTCGGGGCGAACACCGGGGAGCTGTTTTTT CATSLFGANTGELFF
TRBD2 TRBJ2-7 - TRBV28 TGTGCCAGCAGTTTGCGAGTGGGGAGACGGGGAGGGCATCTCTACGAGCAGTACTTC CASSLRVGRRGGHLYEQYF
TRBD1 TRBJ1-1 - TRBV29-1 TGCAGCGCGGTAGGGACAGCTGAAGCTTTCTTT CSAVGTAEAFF
- TRBJ2-2 - TRBV5-1 TGCGCCAGCAGCCAGGGCTCGGGTAGCGGGGAGCTGTTTTTT CASSQGSGSGELFF
- TRBJ1-3 - TRBV10-1 TGCGCCAGCAGTGACCCCTACCCGGGGGCTGGAAACACCATATATTTT CASSDPYPGAGNTIYF
TRBD1 TRBJ2-1 once TRBV27 TGTGCCAGCAGTTTGGACAGGGTCGTGAGCAATGAGCAGTTCTTC CASSLDRVVSNEQFF
TRBD1 TRBJ1-4 - TRBV4-1 TGCGCCAGCAGCCGAGGACAGGGGGCTAATAATGAAAAACTGTTTTTT CASSRGQGANNEKLFF
- TRBJ2-7 - TRBV6-6 TGTGCCAGCGGGTTCGCAGGGGTGGGGGAGCAGTACTTC CASGFAGVGEQYF
- TRBJ2-7 - TRBV28 TGTGCCAGCAGTCCGAAATTTACTCCCTCTCGGAGGGAGCAGTACTTC CASSPKFTPSRREQYF
- TRBJ2-3 - TRBV29-1 TGCAGCGTTGAGGGGGAGTGGGGCGGGGCAAATACGCAGTATTTT CSVEGEWGGANTQYF
- TRBJ1-1 few TRBV6-5 TGTGCCAGCCGGGAGGGGGATTTAGTCGCTGAAGCTTTCTTT CASREGDLVAEAFF
- TRBJ2-1 - TRBV4-1 TGCGCCAGCAGCCTGGTACGAAGCTCCTACAATGAGCAGTTCTTC CASSLVRSSYNEQFF